The 8 T cell receptor beta chains listed next were all sequenced from one sample in a study of T-cell reconstitution after alpha-beta-depleted transplantation in children. Preparation of the TCRbeta library involved a method that used unique molecular identifiers. TCRdb re-called the PCR reads with MiXCR, one entry per CDR3 protein. The sample carries hundreds of thousands of distinct CDR3 sequences, more than 20% recorded once. The sample here was PBMCs, mostly from graft donor cells, taken 360 days after TCRalphabeta/CD19-depleted stem cell transplant. Receptor source: a boy younger than two who had a stem cell transplant for acute myeloid leukemia, so the T cells may come from the graft donor.

This clonotype was counted many times. This sequence joins TRBV20-1 and TRBJ1-1; weak D call: TRBD1 (6 bases). This CDR3 spans 13 amino acids. Germline CDR1 is DFQATT and CDR2 is SNEGSKA (reference sequence). Trimming removed 4 bases from V and 4 bases from J, with 13 bases in between. The CDR3 sequence is CSATPGGGTEAFF. The CDR3 DNA sequence: TGCAGTGCTACCCCGGGAGGGGGCACTGAAGCTTTCTTT.

This chain links TRBV5-6 with TRBJ2-5; 7 nucleotides agree with TRBD2. Trimming took 0 bases from V and 3 from J; bases not matched to a gene: 11. Germline loops: CDR1 SGHDT, CDR2 YYEEEE. The CDR3 totals 17 residues. The CDR3 is CASSLGEGFVGEETQYF. The CDR3 DNA reads TGTGCCAGCAGCTTGGGGGAGGGTTTTGTGGGAGAAGAGACCCAGTACTTC.

This clonotype came up many times. V and J are TRBV5-1 and TRBJ2-2, with a tentative D call TRBD2 (5 bases). CDR3 length: 15 amino acids. With 3 bases removed from V and 4 bases from J, the gap between germline ends came to 13 bases. Looked up from germline, CDR1 is SGHRS and CDR2 is YFSETQ. The CDR3 bases are TGCGCCAGCAGCTACGCGGCGGGTGCCACCGGGGAGCTGTTTTTT. Amino acids: CASSYAAGATGELFF.

This clonotype was detected ten times or more. This chain links TRBV20-1 with TRBJ2-5; 7 bases map to TRBD1. V shed 6 bases and J 1 base; nucleotides not matched to a gene: 2. Germline lookup yields CDR1 DFQATT and CDR2 SNEGSKA (reference sequence). The length of the CDR3 is 12 residues. CDR3 bases: TGCAGTGCCTGGGACAGCCAAGAGACCCAGTACTTC. It translates to CSAWDSQETQYF.

The V gene is TRBV5-6, the J gene TRBJ2-2; D call uncertain. V was pared by 7 bases and J by 5 bases, with 9 bases between. This CDR3 is built from 12 residues. The germline CDR1 and CDR2 sequences are SGHDT and YYEEEE. The CDR3 spells CASGRQTGELFF. The CDR3 bases are TGTGCCAGCGGTCGACAAACCGGGGAGCTGTTTTTT.

In this sample, this clonotype turned up many times. V usage is TRBV29-1 and J usage is TRBJ2-7; TRBD2 might be the D (5 bases). The germline V gene encodes CDR1 SQVTM and CDR2 ANQGSEA. The CDR3 extends over 12 amino acids. Trimming cost V 5 bases and J 6 bases, with 14 bases left between them. This CDR3 is CSVRAGVGEQYF. Written as DNA, the CDR3 is TGCAGCGTTCGCGCCGGGGTAGGCGAGCAGTACTTC.

This clonotype occurred many times. The chain joins TRBV10-3 to TRBJ2-1, with 12 bases aligning to TRBD2. Germline CDR1 and CDR2: ENHRY and SYGVKD. V shed 0 bases, J shed 8 bases, and the junction held 2 bases outside the gene matches. This CDR3 has 15 amino acids. The CDR3 DNA reads as TGTGCCATCAGTGAGTCCCGGACTAGCGGGGATGAGCAGTTCTTC. This translates into CAISESRTSGDEQFF.

This clonotype appeared many times. CDR3 in amino acids: CASSQDSGGALMETQYF. DNA for the CDR3: TGCGCCAGCAGCCAAGATAGCGGGGGGGCCTTGATGGAGACCCAGTACTTC. This chain joins TRBV4-1 and TRBJ2-5, with 11 bases lining up with TRBD2. The length of the CDR3 is 17 residues. Trimming at V came to 0 bases and at J to 5 bases, leaving 8 bases not matched to a gene. Germline V gene data show CDR1 as MGHRA and CDR2 as YSYEKL.